Ten or more counts support the clone carrying this T cell receptor (beta chain). Its matching antigen is unknown. TCRdb reprocessed the reads with MiXCR, giving one entry per CDR3 protein. This sample yields about 76,000 distinct CDR3 sequences, of which less than 4.5% are seen a single time; under 6% belongs to the top ten. This entry comes from a study of T cell repertoires in cytomegalovirus infection. Overall study: From public TCR beta signatures came an indication of both CMV infection and matching HLA type. Regarding the study as a whole: The response measured ex vivo was dominated by TCR beta clonotypes (HLA-C-restricted and CMV-specific). CMV carriers with the relevant HLA were identified by cumulative public TCR beta family frequency.

Trimming shortened V by 2 bases and J by 6 bases, and 14 bases separated the two germline ends. Germline CDR1 reads MNHEY; CDR2 reads SVGEGT. The length of the CDR3 is 14 residues. Sequencing was performed on PBMCs. The chain couples TRBV6-2 or TRBV6-3 to TRBJ2-7, with D possibly TRBD2 on 6 matching bases. This TCR was sampled from a human donor in good health (CMV status not recorded). Some clones in this sample may be carry-over from other donors' samples. CDR3 sequence reads: CASSYIAEVSEQYF. The CDR3 coding sequence is TGTGCCAGCAGTTACATAGCGGAGGTTTCCGAGCAGTACTTC.